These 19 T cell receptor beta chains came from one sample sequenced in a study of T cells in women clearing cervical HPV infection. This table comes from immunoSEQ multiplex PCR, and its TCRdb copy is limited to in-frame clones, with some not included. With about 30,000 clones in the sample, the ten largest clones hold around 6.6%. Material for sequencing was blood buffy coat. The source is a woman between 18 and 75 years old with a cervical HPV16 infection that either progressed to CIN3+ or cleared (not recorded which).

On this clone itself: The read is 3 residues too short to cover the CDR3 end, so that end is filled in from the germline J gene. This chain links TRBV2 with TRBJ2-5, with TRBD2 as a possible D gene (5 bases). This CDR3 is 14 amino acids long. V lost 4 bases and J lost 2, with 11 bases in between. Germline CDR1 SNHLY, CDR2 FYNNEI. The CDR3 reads CASSVRTGQETQYF. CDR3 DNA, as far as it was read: TGTGCCAGCAGTGTCCGGACTGGTCAAGAGACC.

The DNA read from the CDR3 is TGTGCCAGCAGTAATACAGTCTACGAG. It codes for CASSNTVYE. The entire CDR3 sequence reads CASSNTVYEQYF. The chain employs TRBV2 and TRBJ2-7; unclear D gene. The read ends 3 residues before the CDR3 terminus; that terminus is restored from the germline J gene. V lost 5 bases, J lost 3 bases, and 8 bases lay in between. This CDR3 comprises 12 residues. In germline, CDR1 is SNHLY, CDR2 FYNNEI.

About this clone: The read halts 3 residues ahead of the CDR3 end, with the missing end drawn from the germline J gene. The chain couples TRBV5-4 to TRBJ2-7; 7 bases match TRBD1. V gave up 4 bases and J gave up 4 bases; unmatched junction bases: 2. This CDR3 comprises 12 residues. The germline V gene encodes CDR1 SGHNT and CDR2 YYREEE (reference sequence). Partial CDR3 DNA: TGTGCCAGCAGCAACAGGGGTTACGAG. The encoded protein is CASSNRGYE. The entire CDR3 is CASSNRGYEQYF. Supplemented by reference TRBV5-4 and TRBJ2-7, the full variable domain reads ETGVTQSPTHLIKTRGQQVTLRCSSQSGHNTVSWYQQALGQGPQFIFQYYREEENGRGNFPPRFSGLQFPNYSSELNVNALELDDSALYLCASSNRGYEQYFGPGTRLTVT.

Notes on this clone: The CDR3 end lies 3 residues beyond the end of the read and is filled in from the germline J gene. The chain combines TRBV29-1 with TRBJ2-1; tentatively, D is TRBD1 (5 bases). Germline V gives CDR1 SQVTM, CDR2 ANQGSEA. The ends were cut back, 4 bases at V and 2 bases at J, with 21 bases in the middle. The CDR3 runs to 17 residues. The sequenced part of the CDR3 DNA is TGCAGCGTTGGAGCTTATGTGGACATCCAGACCTACAATGAG. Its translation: CSVGAYVDIQTYNE. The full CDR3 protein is CSVGAYVDIQTYNEQFF.

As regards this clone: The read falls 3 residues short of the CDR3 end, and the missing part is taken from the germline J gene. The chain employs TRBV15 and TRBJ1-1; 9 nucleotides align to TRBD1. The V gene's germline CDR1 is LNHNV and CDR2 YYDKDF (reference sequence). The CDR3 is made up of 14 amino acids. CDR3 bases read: TGTGCCACCAGCAGGCAACAGGGGGCCCCCGGA. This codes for CATSRQQGAPG. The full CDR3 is CATSRQQGAPGAFF.

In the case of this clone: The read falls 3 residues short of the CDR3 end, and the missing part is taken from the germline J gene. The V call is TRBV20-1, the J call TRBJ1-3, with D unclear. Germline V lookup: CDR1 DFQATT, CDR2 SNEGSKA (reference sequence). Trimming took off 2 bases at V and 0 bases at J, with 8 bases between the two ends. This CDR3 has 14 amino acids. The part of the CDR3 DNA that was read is TGCAGTGCTAGAAGCCCTACCTCTGGAAACACC. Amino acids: CSARSPTSGNT. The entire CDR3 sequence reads CSARSPTSGNTIYF.

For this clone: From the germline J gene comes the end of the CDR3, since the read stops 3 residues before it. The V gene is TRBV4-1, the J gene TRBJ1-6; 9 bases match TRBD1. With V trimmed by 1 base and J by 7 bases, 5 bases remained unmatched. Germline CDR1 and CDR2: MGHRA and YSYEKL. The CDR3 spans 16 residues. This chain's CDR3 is CASSQVVGQGNSPLHF. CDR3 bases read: TGCGCCAGCAGCCAAGTTGTCGGACAGGGGAATTCACCC.

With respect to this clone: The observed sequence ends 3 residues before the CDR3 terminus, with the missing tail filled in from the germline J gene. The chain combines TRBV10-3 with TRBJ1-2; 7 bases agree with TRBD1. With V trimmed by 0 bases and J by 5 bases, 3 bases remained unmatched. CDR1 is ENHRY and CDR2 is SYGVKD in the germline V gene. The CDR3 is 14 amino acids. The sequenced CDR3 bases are TGTGCCATCAGTGAGTCGACAGGGTTATATGGC. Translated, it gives CAISESTGLYG. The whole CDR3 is CAISESTGLYGYTF.

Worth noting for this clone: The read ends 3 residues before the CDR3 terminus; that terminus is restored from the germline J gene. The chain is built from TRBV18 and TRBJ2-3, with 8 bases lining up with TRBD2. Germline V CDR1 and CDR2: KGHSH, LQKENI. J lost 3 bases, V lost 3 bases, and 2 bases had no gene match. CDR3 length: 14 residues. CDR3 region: CASSPGLGTDTQYF. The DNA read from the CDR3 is TGTGCCAGCTCACCGGGACTAGGAACAGATACG. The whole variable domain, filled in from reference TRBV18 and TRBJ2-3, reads NAGVMQNPRHLVRRRGQEARLRCSPMKGHSHVYWYRQLPEEGLKFMVYLQKENIIDESGMPKERFSAEFPKEGPSILRIQQVVRGDSAAYFCASSPGLGTDTQYFGPGTRLTVL.

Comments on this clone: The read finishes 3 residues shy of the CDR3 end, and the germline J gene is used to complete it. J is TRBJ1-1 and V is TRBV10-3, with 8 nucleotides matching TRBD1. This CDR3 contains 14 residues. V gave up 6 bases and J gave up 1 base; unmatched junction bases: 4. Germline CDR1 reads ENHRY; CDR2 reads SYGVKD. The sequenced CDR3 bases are TGTGCCATCAGCCCGGACAGGGCGAACACTGAA. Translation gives CAISPDRANTE. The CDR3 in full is CAISPDRANTEAFF.

The CDR3: CASSAPSGGTDTQYF. CDR3 DNA (partial): TGTGCCAGCAGCGCACCTAGCGGGGGGACAGATACG. V gene TRBV7-9 combines with J gene TRBJ2-3; 11 bases are a match to TRBD2. The CDR3 end lies 3 residues beyond the end of the read and is filled in from the germline J gene. The CDR3 totals 15 residues. Germline CDR1 is SEHNR and CDR2 is FQNEAQ (reference sequence). V dropped 5 bases and J dropped 3; count of bases not matched to a gene: 4.

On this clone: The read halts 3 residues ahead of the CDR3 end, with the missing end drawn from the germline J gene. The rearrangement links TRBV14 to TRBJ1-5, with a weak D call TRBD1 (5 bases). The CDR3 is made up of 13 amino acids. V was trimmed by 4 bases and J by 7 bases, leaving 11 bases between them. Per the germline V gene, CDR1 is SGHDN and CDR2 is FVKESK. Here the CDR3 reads CASSLGNRQPQHF. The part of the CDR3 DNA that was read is TGTGCCAGCAGCCTTGGGAACAGGCAGCCC.

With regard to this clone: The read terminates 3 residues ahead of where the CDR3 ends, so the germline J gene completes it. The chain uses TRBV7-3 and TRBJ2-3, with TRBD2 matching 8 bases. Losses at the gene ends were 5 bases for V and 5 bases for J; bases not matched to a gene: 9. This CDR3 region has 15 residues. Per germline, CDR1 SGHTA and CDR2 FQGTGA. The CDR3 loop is CASSPGGTSGDTQYF. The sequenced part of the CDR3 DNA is TGTGCCAGCAGCCCGGGGGGGACCTCCGGAGATACG.

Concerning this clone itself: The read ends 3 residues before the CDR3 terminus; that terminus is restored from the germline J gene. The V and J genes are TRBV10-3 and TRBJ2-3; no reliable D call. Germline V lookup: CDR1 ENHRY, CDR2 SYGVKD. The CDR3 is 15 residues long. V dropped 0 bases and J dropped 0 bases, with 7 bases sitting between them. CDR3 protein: CAISESALSTDTQYF. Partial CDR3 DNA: TGTGCCATCAGTGAGTCCGCGTTGAGCACAGATACG.

The CDR3 bases that were read are TGTGCCAGCAGCTTAATTGACAGGGCTCTGGACGAG. This sequence encodes CASSLIDRALDE. The entire CDR3 protein is CASSLIDRALDEQYF. V gene TRBV5-5 combines with J gene TRBJ2-7; TRBD1 matches 7 bases. The read gets to within 3 residues of the CDR3 end, and the germline J gene fills in the rest. V was pared by 2 bases and J by 5 bases, with 10 bases of the junction left unmatched. The germline gives CDR1 SGHKS, CDR2 YYEKEE (reference sequence). The CDR3 totals 15 residues. Variable domain in full (rest from reference TRBV5-5 and TRBJ2-7): DAGVTQSPTHLIKTRGQQVTLRCSPISGHKSVSWYQQVLGQGPQFIFQYYEKEERGRGNFPDRFSARQFPNYSSELNVNALLLGDSALYLCASSLIDRALDEQYFGPGTRLTVT.

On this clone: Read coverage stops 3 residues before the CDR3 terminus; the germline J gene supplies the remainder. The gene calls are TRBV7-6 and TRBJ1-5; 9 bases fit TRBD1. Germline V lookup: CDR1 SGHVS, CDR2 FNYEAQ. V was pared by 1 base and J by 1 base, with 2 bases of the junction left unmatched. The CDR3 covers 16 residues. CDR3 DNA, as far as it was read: TGTGCCAGCAGCTTAGGACAGGGGGTAAGCAATCAGCCC. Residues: CASSLGQGVSNQP. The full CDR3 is CASSLGQGVSNQPQHF.

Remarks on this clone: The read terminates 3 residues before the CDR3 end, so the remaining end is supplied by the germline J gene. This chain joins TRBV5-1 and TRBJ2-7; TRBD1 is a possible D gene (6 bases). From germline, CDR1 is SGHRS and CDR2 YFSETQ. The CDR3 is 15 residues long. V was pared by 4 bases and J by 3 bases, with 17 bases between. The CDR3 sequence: CASSLTGTFVYEQYF. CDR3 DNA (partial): TGCGCCAGCAGCCTGACCGGGACATTTGTCTACGAG.

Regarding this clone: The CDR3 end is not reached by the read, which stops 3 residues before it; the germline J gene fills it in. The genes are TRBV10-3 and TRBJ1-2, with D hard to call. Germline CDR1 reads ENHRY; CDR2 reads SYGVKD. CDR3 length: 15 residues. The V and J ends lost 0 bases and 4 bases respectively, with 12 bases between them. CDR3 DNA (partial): TGTGCCATCAGTGAGTCGGCGGACTCTCGCTATGGC. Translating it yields CAISESADSRYG. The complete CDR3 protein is CAISESADSRYGYTF.

The sequenced part of the CDR3 DNA is TGCAGTGCTAGAGATCGAGGCAGGGCGATTTCCACTGAA. Amino acids: CSARDRGRAISTE. The CDR3 as a whole reads CSARDRGRAISTEAFF. The chain uses TRBV20-1 and TRBJ1-1; possibly TRBD1 for D (5 bases). The read falls 3 residues short of the CDR3 end, and the missing part is taken from the germline J gene. V was shortened by 0 bases and J by 4 bases, with 18 bases between the two germline ends. The CDR3 runs 16 residues. Per germline, CDR1 DFQATT and CDR2 SNEGSKA (reference sequence).